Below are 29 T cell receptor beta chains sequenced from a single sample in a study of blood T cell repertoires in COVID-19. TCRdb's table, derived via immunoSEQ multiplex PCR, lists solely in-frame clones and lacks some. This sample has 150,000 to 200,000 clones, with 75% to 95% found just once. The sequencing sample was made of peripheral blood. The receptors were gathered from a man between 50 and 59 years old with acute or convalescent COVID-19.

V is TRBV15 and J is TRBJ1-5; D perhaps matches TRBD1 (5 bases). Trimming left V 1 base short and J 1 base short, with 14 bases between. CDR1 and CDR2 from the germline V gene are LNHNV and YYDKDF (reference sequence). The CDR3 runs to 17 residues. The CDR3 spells CATSRGRGGTSNQPQHF. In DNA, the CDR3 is TGTGCCACCAGCAGAGGTCGGGGAGGGACCAGCAATCAGCCCCAGCATTTT. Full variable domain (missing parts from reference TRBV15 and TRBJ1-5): DAMVIQNPRYQVTQFGKPVTLSCSQTLNHNVMYWYQQKSSQAPKLLFHYYDKDFNNEADTPDNFQSRRPNTSFCFLDIRSPGLGDTAMYLCATSRGRGGTSNQPQHFGDGTRLSIL.

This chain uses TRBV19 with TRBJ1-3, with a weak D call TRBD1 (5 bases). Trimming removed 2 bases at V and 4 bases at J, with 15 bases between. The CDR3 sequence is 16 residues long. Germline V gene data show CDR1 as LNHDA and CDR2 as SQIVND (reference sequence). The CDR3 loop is CASSISDKAWGNTIYF. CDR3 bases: TGTGCCAGTAGTATATCGGACAAGGCGTGGGGAAACACCATATATTTT.

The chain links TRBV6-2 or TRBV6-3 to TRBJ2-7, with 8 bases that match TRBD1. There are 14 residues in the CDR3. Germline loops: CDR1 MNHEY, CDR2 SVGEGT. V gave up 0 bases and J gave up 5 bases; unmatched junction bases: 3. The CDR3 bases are TGTGCCAGCAGTTACTCGTTGACAGGGGACGAGCAGTACGTC. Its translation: CASSYSLTGDEQYV.

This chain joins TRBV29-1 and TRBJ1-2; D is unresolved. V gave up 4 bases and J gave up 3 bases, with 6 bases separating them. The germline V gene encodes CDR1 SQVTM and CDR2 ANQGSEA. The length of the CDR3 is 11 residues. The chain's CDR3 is CSVGQDYGYTF. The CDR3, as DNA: TGCAGCGTTGGGCAGGACTATGGCTACACCTTC.

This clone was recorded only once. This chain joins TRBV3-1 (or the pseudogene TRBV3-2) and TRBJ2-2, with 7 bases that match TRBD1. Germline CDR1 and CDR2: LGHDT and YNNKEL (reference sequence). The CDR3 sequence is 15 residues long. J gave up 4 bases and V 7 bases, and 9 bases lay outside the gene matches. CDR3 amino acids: CASTFDRESTGELFF. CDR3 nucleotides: TGTGCCAGCACTTTCGACAGGGAGAGCACCGGGGAGCTGTTTTTT.

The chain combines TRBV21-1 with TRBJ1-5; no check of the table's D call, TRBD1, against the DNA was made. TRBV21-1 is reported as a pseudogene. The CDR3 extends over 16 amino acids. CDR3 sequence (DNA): TGTGCCAGCAGCACCCCGGGGACAGGGTACAATCAGCCCCAGCATTTT. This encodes CASSTPGTGYNQPQHF.

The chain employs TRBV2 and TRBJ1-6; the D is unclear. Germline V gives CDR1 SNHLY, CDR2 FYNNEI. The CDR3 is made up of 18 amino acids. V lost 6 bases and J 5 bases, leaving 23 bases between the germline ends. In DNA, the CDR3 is TGTGCCAGCAGAGCGGGTTTTGAAAAAGCCCAGAATAATTCACCCCTCCACTTT. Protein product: CASRAGFEKAQNNSPLHF.

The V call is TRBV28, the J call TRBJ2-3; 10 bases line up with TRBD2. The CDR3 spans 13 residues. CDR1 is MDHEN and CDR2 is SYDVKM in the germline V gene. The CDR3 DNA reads TGTTCTAGCGGGGGAACTAGCACAGATACGCAGTATTTT. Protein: CSSGGTSTDTQYF.

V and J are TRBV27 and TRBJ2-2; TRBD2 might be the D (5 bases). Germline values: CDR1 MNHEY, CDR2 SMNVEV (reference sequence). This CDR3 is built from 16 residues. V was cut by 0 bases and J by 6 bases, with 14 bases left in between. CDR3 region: CASSLSPGSWSGELFF. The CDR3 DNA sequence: TGTGCCAGCAGTTTATCCCCGGGAAGCTGGTCCGGGGAGCTGTTTTTT.

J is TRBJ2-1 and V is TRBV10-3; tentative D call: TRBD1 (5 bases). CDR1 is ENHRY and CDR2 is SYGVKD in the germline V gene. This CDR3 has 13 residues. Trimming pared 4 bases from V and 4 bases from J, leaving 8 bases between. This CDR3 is CAISVRQYNEQFF. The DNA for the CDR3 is TGTGCCATCAGTGTTCGACAGTACAATGAGCAGTTCTTC.

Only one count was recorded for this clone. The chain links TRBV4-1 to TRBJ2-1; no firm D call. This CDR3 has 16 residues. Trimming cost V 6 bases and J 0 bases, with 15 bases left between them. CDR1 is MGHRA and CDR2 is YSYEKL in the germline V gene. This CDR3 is CASSSTGSSSYNEQFF. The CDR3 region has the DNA TGCGCCAGCAGTTCGACCGGGTCTAGCTCCTACAATGAGCAGTTCTTC.

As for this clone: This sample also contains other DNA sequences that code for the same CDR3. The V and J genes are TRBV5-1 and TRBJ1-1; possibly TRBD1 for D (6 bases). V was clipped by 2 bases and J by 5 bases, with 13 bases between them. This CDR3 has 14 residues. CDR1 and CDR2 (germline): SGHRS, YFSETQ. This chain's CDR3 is CASSFEGRGTEAFF. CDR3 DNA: TGCGCCAGCAGCTTCGAGGGGAGGGGGACTGAAGCTTTCTTT.

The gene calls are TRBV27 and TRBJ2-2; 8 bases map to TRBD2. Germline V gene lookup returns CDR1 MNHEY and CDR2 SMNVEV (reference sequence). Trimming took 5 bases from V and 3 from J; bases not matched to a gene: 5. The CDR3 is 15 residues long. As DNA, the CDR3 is TGTGCCAGCAGTCATGGACTAGCCTACACCGGGGAGCTGTTTTTT. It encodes CASSHGLAYTGELFF.

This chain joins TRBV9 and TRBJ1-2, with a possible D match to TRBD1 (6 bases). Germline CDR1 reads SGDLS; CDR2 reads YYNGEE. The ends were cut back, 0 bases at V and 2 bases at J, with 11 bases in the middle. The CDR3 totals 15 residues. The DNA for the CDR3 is TGTGCCAGCAGCGTAGCGATACAGGGAAACTATGGCTACACCTTC. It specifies CASSVAIQGNYGYTF.

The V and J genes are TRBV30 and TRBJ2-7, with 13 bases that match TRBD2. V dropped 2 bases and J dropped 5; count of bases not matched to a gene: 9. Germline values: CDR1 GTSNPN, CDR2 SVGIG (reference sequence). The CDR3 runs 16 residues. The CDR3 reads CAWSRRTSGSIHEQYF. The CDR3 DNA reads TGTGCCTGGAGTAGAAGGACTAGCGGGAGTATCCACGAGCAGTACTTC. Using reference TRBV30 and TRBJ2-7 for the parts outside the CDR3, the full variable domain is SQTIHQWPATLVQPVGSPLSLECTVEGTSNPNLYWYRQAAGRGLQLLFYSVGIGQISSEVPQNLSASRPQDRQFILSSKKLLLSDSGFYLCAWSRRTSGSIHEQYFGPGTRLTVT.

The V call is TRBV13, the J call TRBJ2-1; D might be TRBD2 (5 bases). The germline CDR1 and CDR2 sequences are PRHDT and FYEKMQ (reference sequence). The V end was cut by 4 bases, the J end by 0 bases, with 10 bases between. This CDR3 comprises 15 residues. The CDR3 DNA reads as TGTGCCAGCAGCTCGGTCGGGGTCTCCTACAATGAGCAGTTCTTC. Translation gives CASSSVGVSYNEQFF.

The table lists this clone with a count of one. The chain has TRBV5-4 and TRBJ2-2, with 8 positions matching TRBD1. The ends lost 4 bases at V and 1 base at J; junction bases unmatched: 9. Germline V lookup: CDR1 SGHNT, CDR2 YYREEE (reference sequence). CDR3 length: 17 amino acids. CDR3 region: CASSPQSGTGNTGELFF. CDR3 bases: TGTGCCAGCAGCCCTCAATCCGGGACAGGGAACACCGGGGAGCTGTTTTTT.

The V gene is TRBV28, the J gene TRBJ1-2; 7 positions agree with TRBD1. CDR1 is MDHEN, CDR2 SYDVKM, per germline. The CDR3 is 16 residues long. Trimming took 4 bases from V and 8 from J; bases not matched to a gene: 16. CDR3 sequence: CASSSPADRKLRGYTF. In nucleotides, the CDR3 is TGTGCCAGCAGTTCCCCTGCGGACAGGAAATTAAGGGGCTACACCTTC.

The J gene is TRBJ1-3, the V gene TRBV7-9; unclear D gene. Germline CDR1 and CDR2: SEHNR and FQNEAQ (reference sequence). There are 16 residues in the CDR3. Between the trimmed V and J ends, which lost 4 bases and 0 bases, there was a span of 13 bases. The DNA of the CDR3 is TGTGCCAGCAGCTCCCCAATCCGGAGCTCTGGAAACACCATATATTTT. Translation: CASSSPIRSSGNTIYF.

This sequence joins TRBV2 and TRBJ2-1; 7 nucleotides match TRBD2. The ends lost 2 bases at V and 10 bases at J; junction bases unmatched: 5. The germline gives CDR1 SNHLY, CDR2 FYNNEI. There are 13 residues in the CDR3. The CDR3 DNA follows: TGTGCCAGCAGTGAAAGGGGACTACCCGAGCAGTTCTTC. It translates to CASSERGLPEQFF. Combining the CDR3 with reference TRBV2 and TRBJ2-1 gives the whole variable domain EPEVTQTPSHQVTQMGQEVILRCVPISNHLYFYWYRQILGQKVEFLVSFYNNEISEKSEIFDDQFSVERPDGSNFTLKIRSTKLEDSAMYFCASSERGLPEQFFGPGTRLTVL.

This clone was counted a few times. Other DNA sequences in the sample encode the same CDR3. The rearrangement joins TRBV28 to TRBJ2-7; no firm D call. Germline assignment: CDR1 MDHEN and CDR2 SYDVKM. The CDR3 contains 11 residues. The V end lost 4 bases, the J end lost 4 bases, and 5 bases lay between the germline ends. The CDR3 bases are TGTGCCAGCAGTTCCCGGTACGAGCAGTACTTC. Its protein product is CASSSRYEQYF.

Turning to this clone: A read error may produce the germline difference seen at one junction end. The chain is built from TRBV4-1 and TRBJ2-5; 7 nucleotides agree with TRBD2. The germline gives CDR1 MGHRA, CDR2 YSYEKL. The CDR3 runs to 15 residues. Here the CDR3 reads CASSEEDGRFETQYF. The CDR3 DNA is TGCGCCAGCAGCGAAGAGGACGGGAGGTTTGAGACCCAGTACTTC.

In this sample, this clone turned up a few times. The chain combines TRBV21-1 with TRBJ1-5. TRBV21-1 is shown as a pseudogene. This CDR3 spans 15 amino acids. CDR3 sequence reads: CASSKATTGGQPQHF. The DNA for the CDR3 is TGTGCCAGCAGCAAAGCGACTACGGGGGGCCAGCCCCAGCATTTT.

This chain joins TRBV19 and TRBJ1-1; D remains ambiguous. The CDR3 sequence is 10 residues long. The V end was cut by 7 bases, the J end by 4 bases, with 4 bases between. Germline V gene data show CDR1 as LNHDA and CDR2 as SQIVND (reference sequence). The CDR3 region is CASTGTEAFF. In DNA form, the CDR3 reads TGTGCCAGTACAGGCACTGAAGCTTTCTTT.

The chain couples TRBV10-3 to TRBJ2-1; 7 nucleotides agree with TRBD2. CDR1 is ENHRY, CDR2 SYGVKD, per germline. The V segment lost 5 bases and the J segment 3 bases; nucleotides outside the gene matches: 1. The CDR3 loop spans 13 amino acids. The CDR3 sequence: CAISSGDYNEQFF. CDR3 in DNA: TGTGCCATCAGTAGCGGGGACTACAATGAGCAGTTCTTC.

The chain's CDR3 is CASRGADSLGGYTF. As DNA, the CDR3 is TGTGCCAGCAGAGGGGCCGATTCCTTGGGCGGCTACACCTTC. J is TRBJ1-2 and V is TRBV27, with D perhaps matching TRBD1 (5 bases). V shed 6 bases and J shed 8 bases, with 19 bases lying between them. This CDR3 is 14 amino acids long. Germline V gene data show CDR1 as MNHEY and CDR2 as SMNVEV (reference sequence).

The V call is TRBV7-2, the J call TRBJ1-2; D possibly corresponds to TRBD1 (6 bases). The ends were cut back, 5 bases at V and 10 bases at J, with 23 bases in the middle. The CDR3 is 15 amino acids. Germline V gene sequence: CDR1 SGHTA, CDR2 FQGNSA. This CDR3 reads CASSPRTVGYFLYTF. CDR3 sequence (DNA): TGTGCCAGCAGCCCGAGGACAGTGGGATATTTTCTCTACACCTTC.

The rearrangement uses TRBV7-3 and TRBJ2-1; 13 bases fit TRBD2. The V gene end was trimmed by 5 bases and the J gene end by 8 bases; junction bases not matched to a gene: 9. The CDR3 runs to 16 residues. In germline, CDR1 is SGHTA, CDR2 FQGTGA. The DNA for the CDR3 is TGTGCCAGCAGCCCCTCGGGACTAGCGGGATGGTATGAGCAGTTCTTC. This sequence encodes CASSPSGLAGWYEQFF.

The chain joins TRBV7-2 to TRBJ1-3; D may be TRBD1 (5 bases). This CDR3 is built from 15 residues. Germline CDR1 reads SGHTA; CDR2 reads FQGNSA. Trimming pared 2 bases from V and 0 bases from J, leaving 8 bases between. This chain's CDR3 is CASSLTGVSGNTIYF. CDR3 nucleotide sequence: TGTGCCAGCAGCTTAACGGGGGTCTCTGGAAACACCATATATTTT.